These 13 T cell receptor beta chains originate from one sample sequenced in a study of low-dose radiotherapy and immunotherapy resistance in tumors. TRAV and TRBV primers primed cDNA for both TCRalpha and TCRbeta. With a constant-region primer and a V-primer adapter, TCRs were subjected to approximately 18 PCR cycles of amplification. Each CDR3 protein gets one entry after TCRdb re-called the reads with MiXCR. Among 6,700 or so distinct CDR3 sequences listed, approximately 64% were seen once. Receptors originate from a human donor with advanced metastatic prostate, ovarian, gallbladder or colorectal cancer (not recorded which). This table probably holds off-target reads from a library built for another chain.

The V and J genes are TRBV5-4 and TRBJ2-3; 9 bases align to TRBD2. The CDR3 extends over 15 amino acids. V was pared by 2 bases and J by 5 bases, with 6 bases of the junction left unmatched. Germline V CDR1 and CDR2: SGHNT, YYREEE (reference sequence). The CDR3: CASSLAGGSGDTQYF. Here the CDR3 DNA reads TGTGCCAGCAGCTTAGCGGGGGGTAGCGGAGATACGCAGTATTTT.

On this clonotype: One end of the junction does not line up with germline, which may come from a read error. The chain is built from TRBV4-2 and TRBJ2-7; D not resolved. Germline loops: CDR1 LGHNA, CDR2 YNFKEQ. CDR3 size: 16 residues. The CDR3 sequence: CASSDSLDARSHEQYF. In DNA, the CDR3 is TGTGCCAGCAGCGATAGTTTGGACGCTCGCTCCCACGAGCAGTACTTC.

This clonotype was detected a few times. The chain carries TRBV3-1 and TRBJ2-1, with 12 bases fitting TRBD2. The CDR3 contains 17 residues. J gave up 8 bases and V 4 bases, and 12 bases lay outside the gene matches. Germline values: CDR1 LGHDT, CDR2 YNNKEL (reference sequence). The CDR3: CASSLLLAGGSGYEQFF. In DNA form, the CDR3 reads TGTGCCAGCAGCCTCCTACTAGCGGGGGGATCGGGGTATGAGCAGTTCTTC.

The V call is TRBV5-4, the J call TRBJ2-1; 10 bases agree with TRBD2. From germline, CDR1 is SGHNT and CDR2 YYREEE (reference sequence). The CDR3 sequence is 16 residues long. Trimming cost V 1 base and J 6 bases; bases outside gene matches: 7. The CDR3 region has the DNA TGTGCCAGCAGCTTGACGAGCTCTAGCGGGGGCAATGAGCAGTTCTTC. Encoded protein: CASSLTSSSGGNEQFF.

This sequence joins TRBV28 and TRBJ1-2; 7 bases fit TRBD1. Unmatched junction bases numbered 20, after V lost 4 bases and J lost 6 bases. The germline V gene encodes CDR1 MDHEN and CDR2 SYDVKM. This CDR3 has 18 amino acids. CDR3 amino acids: CASSSSPHRGPLSDGYTF. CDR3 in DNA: TGTGCCAGCAGTTCATCCCCCCACAGGGGACCCCTATCCGATGGCTACACCTTC.

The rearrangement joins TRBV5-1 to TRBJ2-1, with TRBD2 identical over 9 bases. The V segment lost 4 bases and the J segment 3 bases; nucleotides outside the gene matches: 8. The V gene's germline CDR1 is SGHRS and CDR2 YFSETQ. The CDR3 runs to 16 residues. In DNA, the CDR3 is TGCGCCAGCAGCGCCTCCGGGACTAGCAGCTACAATGAGCAGTTCTTC. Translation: CASSASGTSSYNEQFF.

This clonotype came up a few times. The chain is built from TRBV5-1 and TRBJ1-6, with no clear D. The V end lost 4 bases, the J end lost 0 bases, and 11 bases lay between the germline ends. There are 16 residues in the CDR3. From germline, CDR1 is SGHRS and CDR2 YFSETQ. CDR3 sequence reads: CASSPGFASYNSPLHF. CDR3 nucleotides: TGCGCCAGCAGCCCCGGATTCGCCTCCTATAATTCACCCCTCCACTTT.

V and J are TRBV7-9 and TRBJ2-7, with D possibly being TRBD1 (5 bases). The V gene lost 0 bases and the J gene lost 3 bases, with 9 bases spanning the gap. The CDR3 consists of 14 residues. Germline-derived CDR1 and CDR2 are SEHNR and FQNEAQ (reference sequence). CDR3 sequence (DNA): TGTGCCAGCAGCTTAGCGATAAGGGGCTACGAGCAGTACTTC. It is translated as CASSLAIRGYEQYF.

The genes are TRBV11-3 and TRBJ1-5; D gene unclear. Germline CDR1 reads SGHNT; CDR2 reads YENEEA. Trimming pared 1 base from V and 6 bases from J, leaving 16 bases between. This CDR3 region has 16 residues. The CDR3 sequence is CASSLVWPGHRQPQHF. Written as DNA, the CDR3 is TGTGCCAGCAGCTTAGTCTGGCCTGGGCATCGTCAGCCCCAGCATTTT.

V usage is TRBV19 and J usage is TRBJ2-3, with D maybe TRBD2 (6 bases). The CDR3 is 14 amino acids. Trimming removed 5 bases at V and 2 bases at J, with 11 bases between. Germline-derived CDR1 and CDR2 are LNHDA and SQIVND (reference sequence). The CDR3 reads CASSPGSHTDTQYF. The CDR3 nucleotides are TGTGCCAGTAGTCCCGGGAGCCACACAGATACGCAGTATTTT. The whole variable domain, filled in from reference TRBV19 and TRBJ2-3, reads DGGITQSPKYLFRKEGQNVTLSCEQNLNHDAMYWYRQDPGQGLRLIYYSQIVNDFQKGDIAEGYSVSREKKESFPLTVTSAQKNPTAFYLCASSPGSHTDTQYFGPGTRLTVL.

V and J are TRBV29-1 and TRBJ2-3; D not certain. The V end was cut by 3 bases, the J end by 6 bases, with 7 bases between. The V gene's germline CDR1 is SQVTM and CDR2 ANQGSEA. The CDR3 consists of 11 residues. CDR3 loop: CSVDRGDTQYF. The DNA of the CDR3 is TGCAGCGTTGATCGTGGGGATACGCAGTATTTT.

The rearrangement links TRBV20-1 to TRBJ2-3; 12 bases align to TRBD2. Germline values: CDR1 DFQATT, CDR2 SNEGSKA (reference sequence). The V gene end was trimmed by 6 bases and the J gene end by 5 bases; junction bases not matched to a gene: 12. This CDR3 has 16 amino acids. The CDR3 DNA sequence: TGCAGTGCGGAAAGGAGACTAGCGGGGGCGGTAGATACGCAGTATTTT. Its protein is CSAERRLAGAVDTQYF.

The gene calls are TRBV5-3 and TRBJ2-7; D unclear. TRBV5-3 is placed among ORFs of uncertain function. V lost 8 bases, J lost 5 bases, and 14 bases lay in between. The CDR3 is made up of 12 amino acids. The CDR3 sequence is CASSEVRHEQYF. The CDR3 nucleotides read TGTGCCAGCAGCGAAGTACGACACGAGCAGTACTTC.